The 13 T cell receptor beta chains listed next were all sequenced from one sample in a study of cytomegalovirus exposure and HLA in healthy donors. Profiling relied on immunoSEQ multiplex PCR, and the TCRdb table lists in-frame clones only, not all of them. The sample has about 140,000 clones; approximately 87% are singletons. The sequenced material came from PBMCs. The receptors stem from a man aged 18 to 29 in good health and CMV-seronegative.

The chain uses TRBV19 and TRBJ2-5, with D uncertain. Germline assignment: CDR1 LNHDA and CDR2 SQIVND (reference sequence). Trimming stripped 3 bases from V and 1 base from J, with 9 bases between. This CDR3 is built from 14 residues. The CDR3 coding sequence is TGTGCCAGTAGTATGAAAAGCGTCCAAGAGACCCAGTACTTC. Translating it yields CASSMKSVQETQYF.

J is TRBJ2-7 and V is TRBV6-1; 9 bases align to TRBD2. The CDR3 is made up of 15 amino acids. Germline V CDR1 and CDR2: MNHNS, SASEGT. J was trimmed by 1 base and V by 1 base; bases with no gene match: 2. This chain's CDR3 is CASSEGTSVSYEQYF. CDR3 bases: TGTGCCAGCAGTGAAGGGACTAGCGTTTCCTACGAGCAGTACTTC.

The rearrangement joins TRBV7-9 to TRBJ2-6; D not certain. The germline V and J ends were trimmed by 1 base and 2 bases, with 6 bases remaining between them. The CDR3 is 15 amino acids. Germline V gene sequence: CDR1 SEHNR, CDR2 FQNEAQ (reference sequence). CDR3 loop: CASSLGLTGANVLTF. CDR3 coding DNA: TGTGCCAGCAGCTTAGGTCTAACTGGGGCCAACGTCCTGACTTTC.

Here the CDR3 DNA reads TGTGCCAGCAGCTTTACGGGGAGCAATCAGCCCCAGCATTTT. Translating it yields CASSFTGSNQPQHF. This chain uses TRBV7-2 with TRBJ1-5; D ambiguous. Germline V CDR1 and CDR2: SGHTA, FQGNSA. CDR3 size: 14 residues. Trimming stripped 3 bases from V and 1 base from J, with 7 bases between.

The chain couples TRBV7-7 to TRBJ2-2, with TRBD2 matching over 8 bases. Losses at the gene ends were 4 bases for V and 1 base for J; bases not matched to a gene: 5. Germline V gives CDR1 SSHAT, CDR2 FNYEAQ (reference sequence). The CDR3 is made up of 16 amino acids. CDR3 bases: TGTGCCAGCAGCTCGAAAGCGGGGGTGAACACCGGGGAGCTGTTTTTT. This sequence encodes CASSSKAGVNTGELFF.

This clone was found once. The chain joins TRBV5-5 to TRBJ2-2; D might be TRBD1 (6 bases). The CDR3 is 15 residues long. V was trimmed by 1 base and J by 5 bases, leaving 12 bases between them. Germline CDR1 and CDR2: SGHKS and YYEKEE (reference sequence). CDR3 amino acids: CASSLRTEKTGELFF. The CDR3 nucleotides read TGTGCCAGCAGCTTGCGGACAGAGAAAACCGGGGAGCTGTTTTTT.

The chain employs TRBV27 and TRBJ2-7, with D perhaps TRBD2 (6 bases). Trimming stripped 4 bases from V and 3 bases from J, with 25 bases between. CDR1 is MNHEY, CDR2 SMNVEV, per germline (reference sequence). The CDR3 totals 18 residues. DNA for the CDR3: TGTGCCAGCAGTTCCCGTTCCCGACTAGAAGGGACCGGCTACGAGCAGTACTTC. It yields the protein CASSSRSRLEGTGYEQYF.

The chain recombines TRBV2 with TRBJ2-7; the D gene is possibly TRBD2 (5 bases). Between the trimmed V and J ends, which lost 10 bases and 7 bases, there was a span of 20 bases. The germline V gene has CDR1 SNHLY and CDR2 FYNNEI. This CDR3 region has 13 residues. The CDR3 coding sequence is TGTGCCATCTTCATGAAGGACTTAAGGGAGCAGTACTTC. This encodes CAIFMKDLREQYF.

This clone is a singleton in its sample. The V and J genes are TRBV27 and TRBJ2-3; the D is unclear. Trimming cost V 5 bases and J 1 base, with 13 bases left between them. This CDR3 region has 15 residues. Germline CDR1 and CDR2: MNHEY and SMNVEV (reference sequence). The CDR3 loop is CASSPPVSGTDTQYF. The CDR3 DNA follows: TGTGCCAGCAGTCCACCAGTCTCAGGCACAGATACGCAGTATTTT.

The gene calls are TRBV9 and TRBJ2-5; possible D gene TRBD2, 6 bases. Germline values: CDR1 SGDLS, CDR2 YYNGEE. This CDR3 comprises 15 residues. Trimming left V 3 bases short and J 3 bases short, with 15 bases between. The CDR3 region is CASSATGTHKETQYF. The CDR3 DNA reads TGTGCCAGCAGCGCAACCGGGACTCACAAAGAGACCCAGTACTTC.

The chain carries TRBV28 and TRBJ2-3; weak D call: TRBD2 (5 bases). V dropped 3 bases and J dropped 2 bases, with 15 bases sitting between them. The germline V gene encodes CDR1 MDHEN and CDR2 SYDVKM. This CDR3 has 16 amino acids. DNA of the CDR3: TGTGCCAGCAGTTTGGCAGGACTCAGCTCCACAGATACGCAGTATTTT. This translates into CASSLAGLSSTDTQYF.

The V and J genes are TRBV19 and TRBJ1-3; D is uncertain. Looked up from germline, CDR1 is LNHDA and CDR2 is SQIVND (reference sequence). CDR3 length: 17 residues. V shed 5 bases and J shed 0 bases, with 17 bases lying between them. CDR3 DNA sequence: TGTGCCAGTAGTCCCAGTGGGCCATTCTTCTCTGGAAACACCATATATTTT. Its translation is CASSPSGPFFSGNTIYF.

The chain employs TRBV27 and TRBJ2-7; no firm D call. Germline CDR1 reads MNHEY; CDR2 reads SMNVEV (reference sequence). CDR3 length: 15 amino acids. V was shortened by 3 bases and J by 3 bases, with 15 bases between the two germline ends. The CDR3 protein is CASSFSETRNYEQYF. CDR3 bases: TGTGCCAGCAGTTTTTCCGAGACAAGGAACTACGAGCAGTACTTC.